This T cell receptor (beta chain) was captured by sequencing in a study of blood T cell repertoires in COVID-19. Study in general: Samples taken during acute and convalescent COVID-19 were collected in the United States, Italy and Spain. Sources were T cells, B-cell-depleted T cells, or PBMCs; the material itself was cDNA or gDNA.

Original data processing: By means of reference gene primer amplification, nucleated cell counts were estimated. Clones were read by immunoSEQ multiplex PCR, and TCRdb kept only the in-frame ones, dropping some. V, J and clone size are taken as reported in that table, and D and trimming were inferred from the DNA itself. This table holds 150,000 or so clones, roughly nine tenths found once. The CDR3 spans 12 residues. Trimming removed 6 bases at V and 2 bases at J, with 7 bases between. Germline V lookup: CDR1 SGHAT, CDR2 FQNNGV. The clonotype originates from a man aged 55 to 70 with active or convalescent COVID-19. Input material: peripheral blood. The chain carries TRBV11-2 and TRBJ1-2; a possible D gene is TRBD1 (6 bases). The CDR3, as DNA: TGTGCCAGCAGGAGGGGGAACTATGGCTACACCTTC. Translation: CASRRGNYGYTF.